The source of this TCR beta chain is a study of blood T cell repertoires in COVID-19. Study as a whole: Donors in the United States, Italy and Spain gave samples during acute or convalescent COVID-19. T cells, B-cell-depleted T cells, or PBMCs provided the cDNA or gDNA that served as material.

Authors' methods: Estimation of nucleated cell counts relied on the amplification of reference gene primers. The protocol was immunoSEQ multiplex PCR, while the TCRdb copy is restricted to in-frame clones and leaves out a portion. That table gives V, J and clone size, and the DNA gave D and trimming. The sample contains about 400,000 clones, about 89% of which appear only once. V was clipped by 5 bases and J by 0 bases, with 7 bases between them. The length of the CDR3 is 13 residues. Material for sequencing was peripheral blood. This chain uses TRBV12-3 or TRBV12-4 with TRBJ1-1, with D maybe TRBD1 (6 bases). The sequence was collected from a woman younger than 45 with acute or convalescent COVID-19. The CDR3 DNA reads TGTGCCAGCAGTACAGGGATGAACACTGAAGCTTTCTTT. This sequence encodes CASSTGMNTEAFF.